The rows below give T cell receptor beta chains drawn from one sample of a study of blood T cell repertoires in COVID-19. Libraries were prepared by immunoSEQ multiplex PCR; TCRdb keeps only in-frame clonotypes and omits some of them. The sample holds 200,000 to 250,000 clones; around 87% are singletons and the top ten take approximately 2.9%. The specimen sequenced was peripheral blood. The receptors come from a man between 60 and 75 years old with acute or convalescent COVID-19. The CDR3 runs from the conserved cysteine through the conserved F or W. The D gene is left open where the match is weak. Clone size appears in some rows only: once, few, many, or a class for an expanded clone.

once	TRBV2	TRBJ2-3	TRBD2	CASRRLAVTDTQYF	TGTGCCAGCAGGAGACTAGCGGTCACAGATACGCAGTATTTT
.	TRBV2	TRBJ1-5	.	CASSRESNQPQHF	TGTGCCAGCAGTCGGGAATCAAATCAGCCCCAGCATTTT
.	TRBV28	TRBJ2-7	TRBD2	CASSPPGGAYEQYF	TGTGCCAGCAGTCCCCCGGGAGGTGCCTACGAGCAGTACTTC
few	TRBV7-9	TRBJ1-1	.	CASSLERGNTEAFF	TGTGCCAGCAGCTTAGAGCGGGGGAACACTGAAGCTTTCTTT
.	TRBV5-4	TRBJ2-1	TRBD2	CASSKPGTIDSNEQFF	TGTGCCAGCAGCAAGCCCGGGACTATAGATTCCAATGAGCAGTTCTTC
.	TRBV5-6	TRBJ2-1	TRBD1	CASSLLGTGTYNEQFF	TGTGCCAGCAGCTTGCTAGGGACAGGGACCTACAATGAGCAGTTCTTC
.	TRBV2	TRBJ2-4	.	CASSRSGIGNIQYF	TGTGCCAGCAGCAGAAGCGGTATCGGGAACATTCAGTACTTC
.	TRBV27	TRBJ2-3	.	CASSLSVGNTQYF	TGTGCCAGCAGTTTATCGGTCGGTAATACGCAGTATTTT
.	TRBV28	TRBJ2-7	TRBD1	CASSLQLNRDRERYEQYF	TGTGCCAGCAGTCTTCAATTAAACCGGGACAGGGAACGGTACGAGCAGTACTTC
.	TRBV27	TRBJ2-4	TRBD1	CASSPPGQGLAKNIQYF	TGTGCCAGCAGTCCCCCGGGACAGGGACTAGCCAAAAACATTCAGTACTTC
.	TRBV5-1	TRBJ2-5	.	CASSLYNRETQYF	TGCGCCAGCAGCTTGTATAATCGAGAGACCCAGTACTTC
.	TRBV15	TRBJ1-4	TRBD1	CATSRDRGREKLFF	TGTGCCACCAGCAGAGACAGGGGGAGGGAAAAACTGTTTTTT
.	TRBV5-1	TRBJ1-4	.	CASRARGTNEKLFF	TGCGCCAGCCGGGCCAGGGGAACTAATGAAAAACTGTTTTTT
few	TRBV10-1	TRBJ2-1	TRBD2	CASSPLIAGGRNEQFF	TGCGCCAGCAGTCCGCTTATAGCGGGGGGGAGGAATGAGCAGTTCTTC
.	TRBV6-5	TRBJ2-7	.	CASKLTGTSYEQYF	TGTGCCAGCAAATTGACGGGAACATCCTACGAGCAGTACTTC
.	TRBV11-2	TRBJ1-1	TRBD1	CASSQDRVGEAFF	TGTGCCAGCAGCCAAGACAGGGTCGGTGAAGCTTTCTTT
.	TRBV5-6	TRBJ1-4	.	CASSPDRSHEKLFF	TGTGCCAGCTCTCCAGACAGGTCCCATGAAAAACTGTTTTTT
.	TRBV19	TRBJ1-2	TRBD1	CASSTRDRGPIYGYTF	TGTGCCAGTAGTACGAGGGACAGGGGACCGATCTATGGCTACACCTTC
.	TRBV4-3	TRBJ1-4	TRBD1	CASSPGQGAFLTNEKLFF	TGCGCCAGCAGCCCGGGACAGGGGGCCTTTTTAACTAATGAAAAACTGTTTTTT
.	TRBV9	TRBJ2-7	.	CASSVGGAPNEQYF	TGTGCCAGCAGCGTGGGGGGGGCGCCCAACGAGCAGTACTTC
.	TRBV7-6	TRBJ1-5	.	CASSLGGLSNQPQHF	TGTGCCAGCAGCTTAGGGGGCCTTAGCAATCAGCCCCAGCATTTT
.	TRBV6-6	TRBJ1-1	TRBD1	CASTQGQGATEAFF	TGTGCCAGCACCCAGGGACAGGGGGCGACTGAAGCTTTCTTT
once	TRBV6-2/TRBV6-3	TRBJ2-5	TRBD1	CASSIRGSLGTDQETQYF	TGTGCCAGCAGTATAAGGGGTAGCTTGGGGACAGACCAAGAGACCCAGTACTTC
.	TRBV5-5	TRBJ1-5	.	CASSLPGVQPQHF	TGTGCCAGCAGCTTGCCAGGGGTGCAGCCCCAGCATTTT
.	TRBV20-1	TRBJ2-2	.	CSASAVDTGELFF	TGCAGTGCTAGTGCGGTCGACACCGGGGAGCTGTTTTTT
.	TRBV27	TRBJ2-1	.	CASRDLGGNEQFF	TGTGCCAGCAGAGATCTGGGGGGCAATGAGCAGTTCTTC
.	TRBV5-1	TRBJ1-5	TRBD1	CASSCWTGDYSNQPQHF	TGCGCCAGCAGCTGCTGGACAGGAGACTATAGCAATCAGCCCCAGCATTTT
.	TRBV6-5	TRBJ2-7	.	CASSNRFTSYEQYF	TGTGCCAGCAGCAACAGGTTTACCTCCTACGAGCAGTACTTC
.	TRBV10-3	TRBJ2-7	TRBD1	CAISVTNTGTGGSYEQYF	TGTGCCATCAGTGTCACGAACACCGGGACAGGGGGTTCCTACGAGCAGTACTTC
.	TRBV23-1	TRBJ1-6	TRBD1	CASSQPRDRAIYSPLHF	TGCGCCAGCAGTCAACCCCGGGACAGGGCGATTTATTCACCCCTCCACTTT
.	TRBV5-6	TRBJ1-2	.	CASSLREGYGYTF	TGTGCCAGCAGCCTCAGGGAGGGCTATGGCTACACCTTC
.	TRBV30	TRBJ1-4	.	CASGTRREKLFF	TGTGCCTCCGGGACACGGCGCGAAAAACTGTTTTTT
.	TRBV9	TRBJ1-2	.	CASSDQRRGIGYGYTF	TGTGCCAGCAGCGACCAACGACGGGGGATCGGCTATGGCTACACCTTC
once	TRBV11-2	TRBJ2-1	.	CASSLTAGAGNEQFF	TGTGCCAGCAGCTTAACGGCGGGGGCTGGCAATGAGCAGTTCTTC
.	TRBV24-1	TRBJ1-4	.	CATSDTVGGRGGEKLFF	TGTGCCACCAGTGATACCGTTGGAGGGCGCGGAGGTGAAAAACTGTTTTTT
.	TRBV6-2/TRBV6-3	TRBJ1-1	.	CASSYARQNTEAFF	TGTGCCAGCAGTTACGCCCGACAGAACACTGAAGCTTTCTTT
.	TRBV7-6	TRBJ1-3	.	CASSPYGTSGNTIYF	TGTGCCAGCAGCCCGTACGGGACTTCTGGAAACACCATATATTTT
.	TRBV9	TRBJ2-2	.	CASSLRTGGYGGELFF	TGTGCCAGCAGCCTTCGGACCGGGGGATACGGCGGGGAGCTGTTTTTT
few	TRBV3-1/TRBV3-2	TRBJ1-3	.	CASSQRGNTIYF	TGTGCCAGCAGCCAGCGGGGAAACACCATATATTTT
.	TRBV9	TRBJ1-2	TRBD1	CASSGGGDREINYGYTF	TGTGCCAGCAGCGGAGGGGGGGACAGGGAAATCAACTATGGCTACACCTTC
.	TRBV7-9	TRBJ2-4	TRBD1	CASSAWDSAKNIQYF	TGTGCCTCAAGCGCGTGGGACAGCGCCAAAAACATTCAGTACTTC
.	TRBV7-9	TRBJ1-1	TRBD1	CASSSRDRGRRRDTEAFF	TGTGCCAGCAGCTCCCGGGACAGGGGGCGCCGACGGGACACTGAAGCTTTCTTT
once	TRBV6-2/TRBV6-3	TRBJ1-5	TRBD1	CASSYRDSTRYSNQPQHF	TGTGCCAGCAGTTACCGGGACAGCACTCGATATAGCAATCAGCCCCAGCATTTT
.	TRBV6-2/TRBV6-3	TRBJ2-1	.	CASSFNFRGAAYNEQFF	TGTGCCAGCAGTTTCAACTTCCGGGGGGCTGCCTACAATGAGCAGTTCTTC
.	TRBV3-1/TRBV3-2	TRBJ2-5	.	CASSQGLTAAQETQYF	TGTGCCAGCAGCCAAGGCCTGACTGCCGCCCAAGAGACCCAGTACTTC